A selection of T cell receptor beta chains follows, all from one sample in a study of blood T cell repertoires in COVID-19. Profiling relied on immunoSEQ multiplex PCR, and the TCRdb table lists in-frame clones only, not all of them. The table records about 200,000 clones, 86% of them present only once. The sample comprised peripheral blood. These TCRs come from a woman in her 70s with acute or convalescent COVID-19. Each CDR3 is given with its conserved first and last residue. Fields, in order: J gene, D gene, clone size, CDR3 length, V gene, CDR3 protein, CDR3 DNA. A D gene is named only where the DNA matches it firmly. Clone size is stated in some rows and not others, as once, few, many or a class when expanded.

j_call: TRBJ1-2
d_call: TRBD1
clone_size: .
cdr3_length: 16
v_call: TRBV7-2
cdr3_aa: CASSDNRGGSNYGYTF
cdr3_nt: TGTGCCAGCAGCGACAACAGGGGGGGCTCTAACTATGGCTACACCTTC

j_call: TRBJ2-3
d_call: TRBD2
clone_size: .
cdr3_length: 14
v_call: TRBV11-2
cdr3_aa: CASSLGGRTDTQYF
cdr3_nt: TGTGCCAGCAGCTTGGGCGGGAGGACAGATACGCAGTATTTT

j_call: TRBJ2-5
d_call: .
clone_size: .
cdr3_length: 15
v_call: TRBV7-8
cdr3_aa: CASSLAATSTETQYF
cdr3_nt: TGTGCCAGCAGCTTAGCAGCGACTAGTACCGAGACCCAGTACTTC

j_call: TRBJ2-5
d_call: .
clone_size: once
cdr3_length: 14
v_call: TRBV7-2
cdr3_aa: CASSPREEWETQYF
cdr3_nt: TGTGCCAGCAGCCCCCGCGAAGAGTGGGAGACCCAGTACTTC

j_call: TRBJ2-1
d_call: TRBD2
clone_size: .
cdr3_length: 15
v_call: TRBV11-3
cdr3_aa: CASTIWSGSGNEQFF
cdr3_nt: TGTGCCAGTACTATATGGAGCGGGAGTGGGAATGAGCAGTTCTTC

j_call: TRBJ1-2
d_call: .
clone_size: .
cdr3_length: 14
v_call: TRBV7-6
cdr3_aa: CASSLREGFYGYTF
cdr3_nt: TGTGCCAGCAGTCTGAGGGAGGGGTTCTATGGCTACACCTTC

j_call: TRBJ2-7
d_call: TRBD1
clone_size: .
cdr3_length: 17
v_call: TRBV18
cdr3_aa: CASSPPGQAAGSYEQYF
cdr3_nt: TGTGCCAGCTCACCGCCGGGACAGGCGGCGGGCTCCTACGAGCAGTACTTC

j_call: TRBJ2-3
d_call: .
clone_size: .
cdr3_length: 15
v_call: TRBV3-1/TRBV3-2
cdr3_aa: CASSQAAWGGNTQYF
cdr3_nt: TGTGCCAGCAGCCAGGCCGCGTGGGGAGGTAATACGCAGTATTTT

j_call: TRBJ1-2
d_call: TRBD1
clone_size: .
cdr3_length: 15
v_call: TRBV28
cdr3_aa: CASSLGQGVYYGYTF
cdr3_nt: TGTGCCAGCAGTCTCGGACAGGGCGTATACTATGGCTACACCTTC

j_call: TRBJ2-5
d_call: TRBD2
clone_size: .
cdr3_length: 15
v_call: TRBV3-1/TRBV3-2
cdr3_aa: CASSQVGLAGETQYF
cdr3_nt: TGTGCCAGCAGCCAAGTGGGACTAGCGGGAGAGACCCAGTACTTC

j_call: TRBJ1-4
d_call: .
clone_size: .
cdr3_length: 14
v_call: TRBV5-1
cdr3_aa: CASSLTGINEKLFF
cdr3_nt: TGCGCCAGCAGCTTAACAGGGATTAATGAAAAACTGTTTTTT

j_call: TRBJ1-5
d_call: TRBD1
clone_size: .
cdr3_length: 16
v_call: TRBV24-1
cdr3_aa: CATSDPRQGGNQPQHF
cdr3_nt: TGTGCCACCAGTGATCCGCGACAGGGCGGAAATCAGCCCCAGCATTTT

j_call: TRBJ1-6
d_call: .
clone_size: .
cdr3_length: 14
v_call: TRBV7-2
cdr3_aa: CASSLGSYNSPLHF
cdr3_nt: TGTGCCAGCAGCTTGGGCAGCTATAATTCACCCCTCCACTTT

j_call: TRBJ2-3
d_call: TRBD2
clone_size: .
cdr3_length: 16
v_call: TRBV5-4
cdr3_aa: CASRIGLAGLTDTQYF
cdr3_nt: TGTGCCAGCAGAATCGGACTAGCGGGGCTCACAGATACGCAGTATTTT

j_call: TRBJ1-1
d_call: TRBD1
clone_size: once
cdr3_length: 14
v_call: TRBV11-2
cdr3_aa: CASSKTGGFSEAFF
cdr3_nt: TGTGCCAGCAGCAAGACAGGGGGCTTTTCTGAAGCTTTCTTT

j_call: TRBJ2-7
d_call: TRBD2
clone_size: .
cdr3_length: 13
v_call: TRBV28
cdr3_aa: CASSRGRVYEQYF
cdr3_nt: TGTGCCAGCAGCCGCGGGAGGGTTTACGAGCAGTACTTC

j_call: TRBJ2-1
d_call: .
clone_size: .
cdr3_length: 17
v_call: TRBV11-2
cdr3_aa: CASSLSRAGTVYNEQFF
cdr3_nt: TGTGCCAGCAGCTTAAGTAGGGCGGGTACCGTCTACAATGAGCAGTTCTTC

j_call: TRBJ1-2
d_call: TRBD1
clone_size: .
cdr3_length: 15
v_call: TRBV5-1
cdr3_aa: CASSLPGQGLNGYTF
cdr3_nt: TGCGCCAGCAGCTTGCCGGGACAGGGACTGAATGGCTACACCTTC

j_call: TRBJ2-5
d_call: TRBD2
clone_size: .
cdr3_length: 18
v_call: TRBV2
cdr3_aa: CASSVSSGSGLVQETQYF
cdr3_nt: TGTGCCAGCAGTGTATCTAGCGGGAGCGGCCTAGTTCAAGAGACCCAGTACTTC

j_call: TRBJ2-3
d_call: .
clone_size: .
cdr3_length: 13
v_call: TRBV5-1
cdr3_aa: CASSSDITDTQYF
cdr3_nt: TGCGCCAGCAGCTCTGACATCACAGATACGCAGTATTTT

j_call: TRBJ1-6
d_call: .
clone_size: few
cdr3_length: 15
v_call: TRBV15
cdr3_aa: CATSTSRDLKSPLHF
cdr3_nt: TGTGCCACCAGCACATCACGGGATTTAAAATCACCCCTCCACTTT

j_call: TRBJ2-6
d_call: .
clone_size: .
cdr3_length: 15
v_call: TRBV5-4
cdr3_aa: CASSSQGPGANVLTF
cdr3_nt: TGTGCCAGCAGCTCTCAGGGTCCCGGGGCCAACGTCCTGACTTTC

j_call: TRBJ1-2
d_call: .
clone_size: .
cdr3_length: 15
v_call: TRBV6-2/TRBV6-3
cdr3_aa: CASSYSTQVIDGYTF
cdr3_nt: TGTGCCAGCAGTTACTCAACACAGGTTATCGATGGCTACACCTTC

j_call: TRBJ2-3
d_call: TRBD2
clone_size: .
cdr3_length: 16
v_call: TRBV11-1
cdr3_aa: CASSAPTSGTPDTQYF
cdr3_nt: TGTGCCAGCAGCGCCCCGACTAGCGGGACACCTGATACGCAGTATTTT

j_call: TRBJ1-4
d_call: TRBD1
clone_size: few
cdr3_length: 17
v_call: TRBV28
cdr3_aa: CASSSSDRVGANEKLFF
cdr3_nt: TGTGCCAGCAGTTCCTCGGACAGGGTCGGGGCTAATGAAAAACTGTTTTTT

j_call: TRBJ1-5
d_call: .
clone_size: .
cdr3_length: 13
v_call: TRBV6-1
cdr3_aa: CASSENRNQPQHF
cdr3_nt: TGTGCCAGCAGTGAAAACAGAAATCAGCCCCAGCATTTT

j_call: TRBJ1-2
d_call: .
clone_size: once
cdr3_length: 13
v_call: TRBV12-3/TRBV12-4
cdr3_aa: CASSPRGNYGYTF
cdr3_nt: TGTGCCAGCAGCCCTAGGGGGAACTATGGCTACACCTTC

j_call: TRBJ2-5
d_call: .
clone_size: .
cdr3_length: 14
v_call: TRBV4-3
cdr3_aa: CASSQDIRQETQYF
cdr3_nt: TGCGCCAGCAGCCAAGATATCAGACAAGAGACCCAGTACTTC

j_call: TRBJ2-7
d_call: TRBD1
clone_size: few
cdr3_length: 16
v_call: TRBV11-3
cdr3_aa: CASSLGTGTGVHEQYF
cdr3_nt: TGTGCCAGCAGTTTAGGAACCGGGACAGGGGTCCACGAGCAGTACTTC

j_call: TRBJ2-3
d_call: .
clone_size: once
cdr3_length: 16
v_call: TRBV30
cdr3_aa: CAWSDSRGEDTDTQYF
cdr3_nt: TGTGCCTGGAGTGACTCCAGGGGGGAGGACACAGATACGCAGTATTTT

j_call: TRBJ2-2
d_call: TRBD1
clone_size: .
cdr3_length: 14
v_call: TRBV6-5
cdr3_aa: CASTVTGTTGELFF
cdr3_nt: TGTGCCAGCACCGTGACAGGGACAACCGGGGAGCTGTTTTTT

j_call: TRBJ2-2
d_call: TRBD1
clone_size: .
cdr3_length: 15
v_call: TRBV4-3
cdr3_aa: CASSQGGQGAGELFF
cdr3_nt: TGCGCCAGCAGCCAAGGCGGACAGGGGGCCGGGGAGCTGTTTTTT

j_call: TRBJ1-1
d_call: .
clone_size: once
cdr3_length: 12
v_call: TRBV28
cdr3_aa: CASSFLNTEAFF
cdr3_nt: TGTGCCAGCAGCTTTCTGAACACTGAAGCTTTCTTT

j_call: TRBJ1-1
d_call: TRBD1
clone_size: once
cdr3_length: 15
v_call: TRBV18
cdr3_aa: CASSPGTGAHTEAFF
cdr3_nt: TGTGCCAGCTCACCCGGGACAGGGGCGCACACTGAAGCTTTCTTT

j_call: TRBJ1-1
d_call: .
clone_size: .
cdr3_length: 15
v_call: TRBV11-2
cdr3_aa: CASSIAGTRNTEAFF
cdr3_nt: TGTGCCAGCAGCATAGCCGGGACAAGGAACACTGAAGCTTTCTTT

j_call: TRBJ1-6
d_call: TRBD1
clone_size: .
cdr3_length: 11
v_call: TRBV20-1
cdr3_aa: CSLGQESPLHF
cdr3_nt: TGCAGCCTTGGACAGGAGTCACCCCTCCACTTT

j_call: TRBJ2-1
d_call: TRBD2
clone_size: .
cdr3_length: 15
v_call: TRBV3-1/TRBV3-2
cdr3_aa: CASSVQAGDYNEQFF
cdr3_nt: TGTGCCAGCAGCGTCCAAGCGGGGGACTACAATGAGCAGTTCTTC

j_call: TRBJ2-1
d_call: TRBD1
clone_size: .
cdr3_length: 15
v_call: TRBV11-3
cdr3_aa: CASSLAGQRYNEQFF
cdr3_nt: TGTGCCAGCAGCTTAGCGGGACAGAGATACAATGAGCAGTTCTTC

j_call: TRBJ2-5
d_call: .
clone_size: .
cdr3_length: 14
v_call: TRBV5-1
cdr3_aa: CASSLDGGGETQYF
cdr3_nt: TGCGCCAGCAGCTTGGATGGTGGAGGAGAGACCCAGTACTTC

j_call: TRBJ2-7
d_call: .
clone_size: .
cdr3_length: 13
v_call: TRBV5-4
cdr3_aa: CASSSGIFYEQYF
cdr3_nt: TGTGCCAGCAGCTCCGGGATTTTTTACGAGCAGTACTTC

j_call: TRBJ2-7
d_call: .
clone_size: .
cdr3_length: 16
v_call: TRBV5-1
cdr3_aa: CASSRGQTLLDYEQYF
cdr3_nt: TGCGCCAGCAGCAGAGGACAGACCTTATTGGACTACGAGCAGTACTTC

j_call: TRBJ2-2
d_call: TRBD1
clone_size: .
cdr3_length: 16
v_call: TRBV7-2
cdr3_aa: CASSGDRTGKTGELFF
cdr3_nt: TGTGCCAGCAGCGGCGACAGGACAGGGAAAACCGGGGAGCTGTTTTTT

j_call: TRBJ2-7
d_call: TRBD2
clone_size: .
cdr3_length: 17
v_call: TRBV6-6
cdr3_aa: CASSHRTSGLGSYEQYF
cdr3_nt: TGTGCCAGCAGTCATCGGACTAGCGGACTCGGCTCCTACGAGCAGTACTTC

j_call: TRBJ1-5
d_call: .
clone_size: .
cdr3_length: 13
v_call: TRBV6-4
cdr3_aa: CASSDNSNQPQHF
cdr3_nt: TGTGCCAGCAGTGATAATAGCAATCAGCCCCAGCATTTT

j_call: TRBJ2-3
d_call: TRBD2
clone_size: .
cdr3_length: 16
v_call: TRBV4-3
cdr3_aa: CASSQTTSGLADTQYF
cdr3_nt: TGCGCCAGCAGCCAAACTACTAGCGGGTTAGCAGATACGCAGTATTTT

j_call: TRBJ1-6
d_call: TRBD1
clone_size: .
cdr3_length: 14
v_call: TRBV5-1
cdr3_aa: CASSLGQGGSPLHF
cdr3_nt: TGCGCCAGCAGCTTGGGGCAGGGGGGTTCACCCCTCCACTTT

j_call: TRBJ1-1
d_call: .
clone_size: .
cdr3_length: 15
v_call: TRBV18
cdr3_aa: CASSPLDSTDTEAFF
cdr3_nt: TGTGCCAGCTCACCACTCGACAGTACGGACACTGAAGCTTTCTTT

j_call: TRBJ1-2
d_call: TRBD1
clone_size: .
cdr3_length: 14
v_call: TRBV29-1
cdr3_aa: CSVAGDRRSDGYTF
cdr3_nt: TGCAGCGTTGCTGGGGACAGGCGATCAGATGGCTACACCTTC

j_call: TRBJ1-2
d_call: TRBD1
clone_size: .
cdr3_length: 14
v_call: TRBV19
cdr3_aa: CASIRTGGDYGYTF
cdr3_nt: TGTGCCAGTATCCGGACAGGTGGCGACTATGGCTACACCTTC

j_call: TRBJ1-5
d_call: .
clone_size: .
cdr3_length: 13
v_call: TRBV12-3/TRBV12-4
cdr3_aa: CASGLYSNQPQHF
cdr3_nt: TGTGCCAGCGGTCTCTATAGCAATCAGCCCCAGCATTTT

j_call: TRBJ1-1
d_call: .
clone_size: .
cdr3_length: 14
v_call: TRBV4-3
cdr3_aa: CASSLRGEGTEAFF
cdr3_nt: TGCGCCAGCAGCCTCCGAGGGGAGGGCACTGAAGCTTTCTTT

j_call: TRBJ2-7
d_call: .
clone_size: .
cdr3_length: 14
v_call: TRBV7-2
cdr3_aa: CASSLGLGSYEQYF
cdr3_nt: TGTGCCAGCAGCTTAGGTCTGGGGAGCTACGAGCAGTACTTC

j_call: TRBJ1-5
d_call: .
clone_size: .
cdr3_length: 16
v_call: TRBV6-2/TRBV6-3
cdr3_aa: CASSYRRGTSNQPQHF
cdr3_nt: TGTGCCAGCAGTTACAGGCGGGGGACGAGCAATCAGCCCCAGCATTTT

j_call: TRBJ2-1
d_call: TRBD1
clone_size: once
cdr3_length: 15
v_call: TRBV6-5
cdr3_aa: CASRPQGASNNEQFF
cdr3_nt: TGTGCCAGCAGACCTCAGGGGGCCTCAAACAATGAGCAGTTCTTC

j_call: TRBJ1-5
d_call: .
clone_size: .
cdr3_length: 15
v_call: TRBV28
cdr3_aa: CASSPLGGLDQPQHF
cdr3_nt: TGTGCCAGCAGTCCCCTGGGGGGACTCGATCAGCCCCAGCATTTT

j_call: TRBJ2-3
d_call: TRBD2
clone_size: .
cdr3_length: 17
v_call: TRBV10-3
cdr3_aa: CAISTRGSGANTDTQYF
cdr3_nt: TGTGCCATCAGTACCCGAGGAAGCGGGGCAAACACAGATACGCAGTATTTT

j_call: TRBJ2-6
d_call: .
clone_size: .
cdr3_length: 14
v_call: TRBV19
cdr3_aa: CASEGGSGANVLTF
cdr3_nt: TGTGCCAGCGAGGGAGGCTCCGGGGCCAACGTCCTGACTTTC

j_call: TRBJ1-2
d_call: .
clone_size: .
cdr3_length: 14
v_call: TRBV29-1
cdr3_aa: CSVSEDGGAGGYTF
cdr3_nt: TGCAGCGTCTCAGAGGACGGAGGGGCAGGGGGCTACACCTTC